Listed here are 13 T cell receptor beta chains from one sample, sequenced in a study of blood T cell repertoires in COVID-19. Clones were read by immunoSEQ multiplex PCR, and TCRdb kept only the in-frame ones, dropping some. The data hold roughly 200,000 clones, with approximately 85% observed a single time. Sequenced sample: peripheral blood. These receptors all stem from a human donor with active or convalescent COVID-19. The donor label of this sample is uncertain.

The chain recombines TRBV30 with TRBJ1-1; D gene unclear. CDR1 is GTSNPN, CDR2 SVGIG, per germline (reference sequence). This CDR3 is 15 amino acids long. Trimming cost V 3 bases and J 4 bases, with 18 bases left between them. The CDR3 here is CAWRGWRNFSTEAFF. CDR3 sequence (DNA): TGTGCCTGGAGAGGGTGGAGGAATTTTAGCACTGAAGCTTTCTTT.

This clone was recorded a few times. The chain links TRBV30 to TRBJ2-3, with D perhaps matching TRBD1 (5 bases). The germline V and J ends were trimmed by 4 bases and 0 bases, with 8 bases remaining between them. CDR1 is GTSNPN and CDR2 is SVGIG in the germline V gene (reference sequence). This CDR3 comprises 13 residues. The CDR3 coding sequence is TGTGCCTGGAAGGGGAAGAGCACAGATACGCAGTATTTT. Encoded protein: CAWKGKSTDTQYF.

The chain has TRBV18 and TRBJ1-2; weak D call: TRBD1 (6 bases). The V end lost 2 bases, the J end lost 3 bases, and 7 bases lay between the germline ends. The germline V gene has CDR1 KGHSH and CDR2 LQKENI. This CDR3 contains 13 residues. Written as DNA, the CDR3 is TGTGCCAGCTCACCAAGGGGGTACTATGGCTACACCTTC. Protein product: CASSPRGYYGYTF.

The chain links TRBV7-3 to TRBJ2-4; weak D call: TRBD2 (6 bases). V shed 3 bases and J shed 0 bases, with 15 bases lying between them. Germline V gene sequence: CDR1 SGHTA, CDR2 FQGTGA. CDR3 length equals 17 residues. CDR3 nucleotide sequence: TGTGCCAGCAGCTTCGGGACTTATCCAGAAGCCAAAAACATTCAGTACTTC. Amino acid sequence: CASSFGTYPEAKNIQYF.

The rearrangement links TRBV12-3 or TRBV12-4 to TRBJ1-2; maybe TRBD1 (5 bases). The CDR3 sequence is 13 residues long. V shed 3 bases and J shed 6 bases, with 11 bases lying between them. The CDR3 coding sequence is TGTGCCAGCAGTTTCCAGGGATTGGATGGCTACACCTTC. It specifies CASSFQGLDGYTF.

This chain links TRBV28 with TRBJ2-7, with D perhaps matching TRBD2 (5 bases). CDR3 length: 14 amino acids. Germline V CDR1 and CDR2: MDHEN, SYDVKM. V dropped 7 bases and J dropped 0 bases, with 13 bases sitting between them. The CDR3 DNA sequence: TGTGCCAGCACCACTCCCGGGAACTCCTACGAGCAGTACTTC. Amino acids: CASTTPGNSYEQYF.

This chain connects TRBV5-6 to TRBJ1-5; D gene uncertain. The CDR3 has 14 residues. V was shortened by 3 bases and J by 0 bases, with 7 bases between the two germline ends. The germline gives CDR1 SGHDT, CDR2 YYEEEE. CDR3: CASSSGPSNQPQHF. The CDR3 DNA reads TGTGCCAGCAGCTCGGGTCCTAGCAATCAGCCCCAGCATTTT.

V gene TRBV7-9 combines with J gene TRBJ2-3, with D possibly matching TRBD2 (6 bases). This CDR3 comprises 15 residues. Per germline, CDR1 SEHNR and CDR2 FQNEAQ (reference sequence). Trimming left V 0 bases short and J 6 bases short, with 13 bases between. The CDR3 DNA reads as TGTGCCAGCAGCTTAGCGGGGGACTTCAGGGATACGCAGTATTTT. It is translated as CASSLAGDFRDTQYF.

CDR3 in DNA: TGTGCCAGTAGTACCCGGGGACTCGAGCAGTACTTC. This encodes CASSTRGLEQYF. V usage is TRBV19 and J usage is TRBJ2-7; possibly TRBD2 for D (6 bases). The CDR3 is made up of 12 amino acids. Germline-derived CDR1 and CDR2 are LNHDA and SQIVND (reference sequence). Trimming stripped 4 bases from V and 6 bases from J, with 10 bases between. Complete variable domain (other parts from reference TRBV19 and TRBJ2-7): DGGITQSPKYLFRKEGQNVTLSCEQNLNHDAMYWYRQDPGQGLRLIYYSQIVNDFQKGDIAEGYSVSREKKESFPLTVTSAQKNPTAFYLCASSTRGLEQYFGPGTRLTVT.

V is TRBV19 and J is TRBJ2-5, with D uncertain. CDR3 size: 13 residues. Germline V CDR1 and CDR2: LNHDA, SQIVND (reference sequence). Trimming left V 4 bases short and J 5 bases short, with 11 bases between. The CDR3 spells CASSNTPKETQYF. The CDR3 DNA reads as TGTGCCAGTAGTAACACACCGAAGGAGACCCAGTACTTC.

In nucleotides, the CDR3 is TGTGCCAGAGGACAGACTAACACCGGGGAGCTGTTTTTT. Translated: CARGQTNTGELFF. The J gene is TRBJ2-2, the V gene TRBV2, with D possibly being TRBD1 (6 bases). The CDR3 contains 13 residues. With 9 bases removed from V and 2 bases from J, the gap between germline ends came to 10 bases. Germline lookup yields CDR1 SNHLY and CDR2 FYNNEI. Full variable domain (rest looked up from reference TRBV2 and TRBJ2-2): EPEVTQTPSHQVTQMGQEVILRCVPISNHLYFYWYRQILGQKVEFLVSFYNNEISEKSEIFDDQFSVERPDGSNFTLKIRSTKLEDSAMYFCARGQTNTGELFFGEGSRLTVL.

The chain's CDR3 is CASSSGQRTGANVLTF. In DNA form, the CDR3 reads TGTGCCAGCAGCTCGGGACAACGAACTGGGGCCAACGTCCTGACTTTC. The rearrangement links TRBV7-6 to TRBJ2-6, with D perhaps matching TRBD1 (6 bases). This CDR3 region has 16 residues. The V end was cut by 4 bases, the J end by 2 bases, with 12 bases between. Germline V gene lookup returns CDR1 SGHVS and CDR2 FNYEAQ.

This clone was observed a handful of times. The V and J genes are TRBV10-3 and TRBJ1-6, with TRBD1 matching 8 bases. This CDR3 contains 13 residues. Trimming at V came to 11 bases and at J to 8 bases, leaving 8 bases not matched to a gene. The germline V gene has CDR1 ENHRY and CDR2 SYGVKD. CDR3 sequence reads: CAAQDRDYSPLHF. CDR3 DNA: TGTGCCGCGCAGGACAGGGATTATTCACCCCTCCACTTT.